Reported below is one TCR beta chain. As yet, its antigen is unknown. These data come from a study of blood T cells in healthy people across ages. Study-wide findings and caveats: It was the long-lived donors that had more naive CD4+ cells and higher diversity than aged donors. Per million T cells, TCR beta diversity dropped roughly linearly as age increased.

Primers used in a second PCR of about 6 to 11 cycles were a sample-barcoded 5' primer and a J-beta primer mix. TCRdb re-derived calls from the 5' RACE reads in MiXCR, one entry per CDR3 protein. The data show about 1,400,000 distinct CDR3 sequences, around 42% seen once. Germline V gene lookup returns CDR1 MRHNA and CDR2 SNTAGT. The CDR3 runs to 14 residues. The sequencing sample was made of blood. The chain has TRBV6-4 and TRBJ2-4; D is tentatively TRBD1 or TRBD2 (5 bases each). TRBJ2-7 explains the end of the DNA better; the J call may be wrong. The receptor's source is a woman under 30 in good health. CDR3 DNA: TGTGCCATCCTGGGGGTGGGCTGGCCCTACGAGCAGTACTTC. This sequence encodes CAILGVGWPYEQYF.